This entry concerns a single T cell receptor beta chain. Its target is not known. Time point here: sample taken at primary tumor resection. Unsorted whole RNA samples from tumor, nontumor lung or frozen PBMC were sequenced. There were 75 or so donors, all of them untreated patients with early-stage non-small cell lung cancer. The data derive from a study of spatial heterogeneity in lung cancer. Study-level background: As counted in raw reads, each unique TCR and UMI combination appeared more than ten times on average.

Carried by each TCR cDNA molecule was a unique molecular identifier. A single record per CDR3 protein comes from TCRdb applying MiXCR to the 5' RACE reads. This table holds 50,000 to 65,000 distinct CDR3 sequences, roughly 8% found once. Regarding the study as a whole: Resection blood, more than follow-up blood, showed ubiquitous expanded tumor TCRs.

CDR3 length: 14 amino acids. Trimming removed 4 bases from V and 9 bases from J, with 17 bases in between. Germline CDR1 SGHRS, CDR2 YFSETQ. The receptor was derived from a female donor with early-stage non-small cell lung cancer. The sample in question was PBMCs, obtained at surgery. The rearrangement joins TRBV5-1 to TRBJ2-1; D might be TRBD2 (6 bases). The CDR3 nucleotides read TGCGCCAGCAGCCCCGGGGACTCCCGGGGTGAGCAGTTCTTC. This encodes CASSPGDSRGEQFF.